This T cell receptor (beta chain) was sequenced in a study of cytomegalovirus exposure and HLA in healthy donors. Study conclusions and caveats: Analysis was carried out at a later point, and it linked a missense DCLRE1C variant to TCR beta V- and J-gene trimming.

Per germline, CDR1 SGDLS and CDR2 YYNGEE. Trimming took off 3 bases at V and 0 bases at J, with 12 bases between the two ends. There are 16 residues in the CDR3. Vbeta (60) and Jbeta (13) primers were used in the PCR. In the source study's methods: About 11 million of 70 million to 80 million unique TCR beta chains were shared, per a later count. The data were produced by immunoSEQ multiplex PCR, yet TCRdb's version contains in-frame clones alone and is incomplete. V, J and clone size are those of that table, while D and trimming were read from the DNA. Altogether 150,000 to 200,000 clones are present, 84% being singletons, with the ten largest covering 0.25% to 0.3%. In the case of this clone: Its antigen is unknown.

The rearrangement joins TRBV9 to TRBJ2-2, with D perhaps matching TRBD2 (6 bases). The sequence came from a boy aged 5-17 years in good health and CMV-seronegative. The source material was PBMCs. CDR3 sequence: CASSETGLANTGELFF. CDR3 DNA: TGTGCCAGCAGCGAGACGGGACTCGCGAACACCGGGGAGCTGTTTTTT.